What follows are 4 T cell receptor beta chains derived from one specimen sequenced in a study of regulatory T cells in long-lasting Graves disease. Time point specified: newly diagnosed GD, antithyroid drugs for less than 3 months. PBMC-extracted RNA yielded the TCR library. Relying on iRepertoire HTBI primers and Arm-PCR of CDR3 regions, the team built TCR beta libraries. TCRdb re-called the multiplex PCR reads with MiXCR, one entry per CDR3 protein. This table has hundreds of thousands of distinct CDR3 sequences, about 13% appearing once. Another study also made use of these data, one on T cells in Graves' hyperthyroidism and ophthalmopathy.

The specimen was peripheral blood mononuclear cells (PBMCs), collected at new diagnosis, from a patient treated with antithyroid drugs. The receptors here all came from a young man with Graves disease.

This clonotype has a count of ten or more. The chain recombines TRBV30 with TRBJ2-5, with TRBD2 identical over 9 bases. Germline loops: CDR1 GTSNPN, CDR2 SVGIG (reference sequence). The CDR3 sequence is 14 residues long. V was clipped by 3 bases and J by 5 bases; unmatched bases: 7. CDR3 nucleotide sequence: TGTGCCTGGAGAGGCGGGAGGGCCTTGGAGACCCAGTACTTC. Protein product: CAWRGGRALETQYF.

For this clonotype: Just one base apart from a much larger clone, this may be a read error. The CDR3 does not end in the conserved phenylalanine or tryptophan, so this is likely a read error. The chain has TRBV27 and TRBJ2-1; D possibly uses TRBD1 or TRBD2 (5 bases each). CDR3 length equals 14 residues. V dropped 2 bases and J dropped 8 bases, with 13 bases sitting between them. The germline CDR1 and CDR2 sequences are MNHEY and SMNVEV (reference sequence). This CDR3 is CASSLEAVGDEQFL. CDR3 DNA sequence: TGTGCCAGCAGTTTAGAGGCGGTGGGGGATGAGCAGTTCCTC.

This clonotype was counted between two and nine times. The J gene is TRBJ2-7, the V gene TRBV6-1, with D tentatively TRBD1 (6 bases). Germline V gene lookup returns CDR1 MNHNS and CDR2 SASEGT. V shed 6 bases and J shed 3 bases, with 21 bases lying between them. This CDR3 spans 16 amino acids. Written as DNA, the CDR3 is TGTGCCAGCAGAGGGGCAGGGCCGAGGGGGTACTACGAGCAGTACTTC. Translation gives CASRGAGPRGYYEQYF.

The table lists this clonotype with many counts. This chain connects TRBV2 to TRBJ2-7; TRBD2 agrees at 7 bases. Germline values: CDR1 SNHLY, CDR2 FYNNEI. The CDR3 is made up of 14 amino acids. The V segment lost 7 bases and the J segment 5 bases; nucleotides outside the gene matches: 11. This CDR3 is CASKFRTGGDEQYF. The CDR3, as DNA: TGTGCCAGCAAATTTAGGACGGGGGGAGACGAGCAGTACTTC.